The entry below describes one T cell receptor (beta chain). Its antigen is undetermined. At one boundary the junction diverges from the germline segment, which might be a read error. The data were taken from a study of blood T cells in healthy people across ages. Study observations and caveats: Researchers report that TCR beta diversity correlated strongly with naive T cell percentage.

Donors each provided about 9.5 milliliters of peripheral blood. CDR1 is LNHDA and CDR2 is SQIVND in the germline V gene (reference sequence). The CDR3 consists of 15 residues. PCR was performed a second time for 7 to 11 cycles using a sample-barcoded 5' primer and a J-beta primer mix. One entry per CDR3 protein, called by TCRdb with MiXCR from the 5' RACE reads. Of about 1.5 million distinct CDR3 sequences listed, roughly 43% were seen once; the top ten hold approximately 4.1%. The sequence came from a woman between 18 and 29 years old in good health. The rearrangement joins TRBV19 to TRBJ1-2; 8 positions agree with TRBD1. The sequenced sample consisted of blood. DNA for the CDR3: TGTCCCAGTAGTAAACAGGGGGTGTCTCACTATGGCTACACCTTC. The encoded protein is CPSSKQGVSHYGYTF.